Presented here are 4 T cell receptor beta chains from one specimen sequenced in a study of cytomegalovirus exposure and HLA in healthy donors. PCR used 60 Vbeta primers and 13 Jbeta primers. Some clones are missing from TCRdb's copy, which holds only in-frame ones; the method was immunoSEQ multiplex PCR. Here the sample spans roughly 98,000 clones, around 80% being singletons. Sequencing was performed on PBMCs. The receptor source for this set is a man aged 18 to 30 in good health and CMV-seropositive.

The CDR3 bases are TGTGCCAGCAGCTTGGACAGAACCTACAATGAGCAGTTCTTC. The encoded protein is CASSLDRTYNEQFF. The chain links TRBV5-4 to TRBJ2-1, with D hard to call. In germline, CDR1 is SGHNT, CDR2 YYREEE (reference sequence). The CDR3 totals 14 residues. The V end was cut by 0 bases, the J end by 2 bases, with 6 bases between. Drawing the rest from reference TRBV5-4 and TRBJ2-1, the complete variable domain is ETGVTQSPTHLIKTRGQQVTLRCSSQSGHNTVSWYQQALGQGPQFIFQYYREEENGRGNFPPRFSGLQFPNYSSELNVNALELDDSALYLCASSLDRTYNEQFFGPGTRLTVL.

Here the CDR3 DNA reads TGTGCCAGCAGTTACAGCGGGGAGATAGCTTTCTTT. This gives the protein CASSYSGEIAFF. The J gene is TRBJ1-1, the V gene TRBV6-5; D not resolved. The CDR3 is 12 amino acids. CDR1 MNHEY and CDR2 SVGAGI come from the germline V gene. Trimming took 2 bases from V and 10 from J, leaving 11 bases between them.

V and J are TRBV28 and TRBJ1-1; D unclear. The CDR3 length is 18 residues. V lost 6 bases and J lost 0, with 23 bases in between. CDR1 is MDHEN, CDR2 SYDVKM, per germline. The chain's CDR3 is CASRRTPARIDVNTEAFF. In DNA form, the CDR3 reads TGTGCCAGCAGAAGAACACCGGCGAGGATCGATGTGAACACTGAAGCTTTCTTT.

The chain joins TRBV29-1 to TRBJ2-1; D not certain. Germline V gene sequence: CDR1 SQVTM, CDR2 ANQGSEA. Trimming pared 7 bases from V and 1 base from J, leaving 17 bases between. The CDR3 is 15 residues long. In nucleotides, the CDR3 is TGCAGCGGCATGACTCCTTACGGGTCCTACAATGAGCAGTTCTTC. This sequence encodes CSGMTPYGSYNEQFF.